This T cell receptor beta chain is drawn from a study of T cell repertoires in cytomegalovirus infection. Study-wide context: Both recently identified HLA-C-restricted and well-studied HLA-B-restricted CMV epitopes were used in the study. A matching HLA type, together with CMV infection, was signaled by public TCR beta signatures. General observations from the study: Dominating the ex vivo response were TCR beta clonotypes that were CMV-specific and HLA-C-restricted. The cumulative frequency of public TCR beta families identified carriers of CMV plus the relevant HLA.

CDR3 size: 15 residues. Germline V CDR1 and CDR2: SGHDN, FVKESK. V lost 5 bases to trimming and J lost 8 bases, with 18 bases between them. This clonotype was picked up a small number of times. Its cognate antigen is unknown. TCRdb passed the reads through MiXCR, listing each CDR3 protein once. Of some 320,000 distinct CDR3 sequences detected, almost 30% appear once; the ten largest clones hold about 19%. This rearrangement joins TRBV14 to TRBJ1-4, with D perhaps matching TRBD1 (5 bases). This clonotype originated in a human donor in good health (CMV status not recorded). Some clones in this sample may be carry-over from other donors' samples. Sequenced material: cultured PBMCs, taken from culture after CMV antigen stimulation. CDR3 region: CASSLGEGRHEKLFF. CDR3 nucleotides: TGTGCCAGCAGCTTAGGGGAGGGGAGGCACGAAAAACTGTTTTTT.